This TCR beta chain was profiled in a study of control samples from healthy donors and cancer patients. This CDR3 is 12 amino acids long. The germline V gene has CDR1 KGHDR and CDR2 SFDVKD. Deletions cut 10 bases from V and 5 bases from J, with 13 bases between. Using immunoSEQ multiplex PCR, the repertoire was profiled, and TCRdb retains in-frame clones only, with some absent. This sample has 100,000 or so clones, with about 89% found just once. The material sequenced was blood. The rearrangement links TRBV24-1 to TRBJ2-5; D possibly corresponds to TRBD2 (6 bases). This TCR was sampled from a man aged 25-40 years in good health. Here the CDR3 DNA reads TGTGCCACAGGGATCGGAGGGGAGACCCAGTACTTC. Its protein product is CATGIGGETQYF.